This T cell receptor beta chain was found in a study of radiation and T cells in renal cell carcinoma. This clone was seen a few times. What it recognizes is unknown. Whole-study findings and limits: Dominant CDR3 motifs were more common in irradiated tumors than controls. Compared with controls, irradiated tumors showed greater TCR clonality. From baseline, blood top tumor clonotypes peaked at 2 weeks post-radiation. Sampling covered only around 1 g of each tumor.

The repertoire was sequenced with immunoSEQ multiplex PCR; TCRdb's copy has only in-frame clones and lacks some. The table shows about 13,000 clones, with 30% to 40% occurring only once. Indicated treatment: 15 Gy SBRT to primary tumor, nephrectomy 4 weeks later. Here the sequenced sample was tumor tissue, taken from a patient whose treatment included radiotherapy and nephrectomy. This TCR was sampled from a man between 60 and 75 years old with renal cell carcinoma.

Written as DNA, the CDR3 is TGTGCCAGCAGCTATCAGACAACGGGTTTAGGGCCCCAGCATTTT. It codes for CASSYQTTGLGPQHF. The chain recombines TRBV7-8 with TRBJ1-5; D unresolved. The V end lost 4 bases, the J end lost 9 bases, and 19 bases lay between the germline ends. Germline loops: CDR1 SGHVS, CDR2 FQNEAQ. The CDR3 has 15 amino acids.